This TCR beta chain was retrieved from a study of blood T cell repertoires in COVID-19. Some clones are missing from TCRdb's copy, which holds only in-frame ones; the method was immunoSEQ multiplex PCR. The repertoire holds 300,000 to 350,000 clones, with roughly 85% as singletons. Comment on this clone: The same CDR3 can be traced to other DNA sequences in this sample.

The CDR3 spans 13 residues. Per the germline V gene, CDR1 is LGHNA and CDR2 is YSLEER. J lost 7 bases, V lost 0 bases, and 0 bases had no gene match. Material for sequencing was PBMCs or T cells enriched from blood (not recorded which). The receptor's source is a man younger than 45 who had recovered from COVID-19. V and J are TRBV4-3 and TRBJ1-5, with 7 positions matching TRBD1. CDR3 sequence: CASSQDRGQPQHF. CDR3 DNA: TGCGCCAGCAGCCAAGACAGGGGGCAGCCCCAGCATTTT.